This entry lists 18 T cell receptor beta chains sequenced from one sample in a study of beta chain features in type 1 diabetes (dated by TCRdb to the late 2010s). The study at large found these results: Type 1 diabetes patients showed a moderate but significant shortening of TCRB CDR3 length in all four CD4+ subsets.

The antigens these receptors bind are not known. To prepare the library, the immunoSEQ multiplex PCR assay was applied. The entire amount of isolated RNA was reverse transcribed using the High Capacity cDNA Reverse Transcription Kit, so the sequenced TCRB transcripts were expressed ones. TCRdb holds this immuneACCESS table with in-frame rearrangements only. Some clones are missing; in checked studies, unresolved V genes explain under half, and the rest has no known cause. This sample comprises about 190,000 clones, approximately 7.8% of them detected only once. The ten largest clones capture about 0.9% of the sample. The sequenced material came from central memory CD4+ T cells from blood. The receptors here all came from a woman aged 40-49 years with type 1 diabetes.

This clone was seen more than once but under ten times. The chain carries TRBV14 and TRBJ1-2, with a possible D match to TRBD1 (5 bases). The germline V gene has CDR1 SGHDN and CDR2 FVKESK. The CDR3 runs to 13 residues. The V gene lost 4 bases and the J gene lost 8 bases, with 14 bases spanning the gap. This chain's CDR3 is CASSLYRNFGYTF. CDR3 DNA: TGTGCCAGCAGCCTTTACAGGAACTTCGGCTACACCTTC.

The chain links TRBV6-1 to TRBJ1-1; possible D gene TRBD1, 6 bases. Per the germline V gene, CDR1 is MNHNS and CDR2 is SASEGT. The V gene lost 1 base and the J gene lost 5 bases, with 11 bases spanning the gap. The CDR3 covers 14 residues. CDR3 nucleotide sequence: TGTGCCAGCAGTGAAGGCGGGGGCAGGACTGAAGCTTTCTTT. Protein sequence: CASSEGGGRTEAFF.

This clone occurred a few times. The rearrangement links TRBV28 to TRBJ2-7, with TRBD1 matching over 8 bases. CDR3 length: 15 amino acids. Trimming at V came to 5 bases and at J to 4 bases, leaving 10 bases not matched to a gene. Germline V gene sequence: CDR1 MDHEN, CDR2 SYDVKM. Here the CDR3 reads CASSDLQGARYEQYF. The DNA for the CDR3 is TGTGCCAGCAGTGATTTGCAGGGGGCCAGGTACGAGCAGTACTTC.

This clone was recorded a few times. V is TRBV30 and J is TRBJ1-2; perhaps TRBD1 as D (6 bases). V lost 2 bases and J 4 bases, leaving 23 bases between the germline ends. Per the germline V gene, CDR1 is GTSNPN and CDR2 is SVGIG (reference sequence). The CDR3 totals 17 residues. The chain's CDR3 is CAWSPPGNRDRTYGYTF. CDR3 DNA: TGTGCCTGGAGTCCCCCTGGAAACAGGGATAGAACCTATGGCTACACCTTC.

This clone was picked up a small number of times. In DNA form, the CDR3 reads TGTGCCAGCAGCTCGCGAGCAGGGGAAAACTACACCTTC. It specifies CASSSRAGENYTF. The chain joins TRBV7-9 to TRBJ1-2, with TRBD1 as a possible D gene (6 bases). CDR3 length: 13 amino acids. Per the germline V gene, CDR1 is SEHNR and CDR2 is FQNEAQ (reference sequence). Trimming took off 4 bases at V and 10 bases at J, with 16 bases between the two ends.

This clone came up a few times. This chain uses TRBV4-1 with TRBJ2-3; TRBD2 aligns across 12 bases. This CDR3 is 17 amino acids long. V lost 3 bases to trimming and J lost 1 base; unmatched junction nucleotides: 5. Germline CDR1 MGHRA, CDR2 YSYEKL. The CDR3 DNA is TGCGCCAGCAGCCACGGGCTAGCGGGAGGGGGCACAGATACGCAGTATTTT. Translated: CASSHGLAGGGTDTQYF.

The genes are TRBV7-2 and TRBJ2-7; 12 positions match TRBD2. Looked up from germline, CDR1 is SGHTA and CDR2 is FQGNSA. The CDR3 is 16 amino acids. V lost 5 bases and J lost 4; bases outside the gene matches: 9. CDR3 loop: CASSQERGLAGYEQYF. The CDR3 DNA reads as TGTGCCAGCAGCCAAGAACGAGGACTAGCGGGGTACGAGCAGTACTTC.

The chain recombines TRBV6-5 with TRBJ1-3, with unresolved D. The V gene's germline CDR1 is MNHEY and CDR2 SVGAGI. The CDR3 sequence is 15 residues long. Trimming left V 2 bases short and J 0 bases short, with 8 bases between. CDR3 coding DNA: TGTGCCAGCAGTTACACAGTCAGCTCTGGAAACACCATATATTTT. It is translated as CASSYTVSSGNTIYF.

J is TRBJ1-3 and V is TRBV7-2; perhaps TRBD1 as D (5 bases). Trimming took off 5 bases at V and 3 bases at J, with 14 bases between the two ends. Germline V CDR1 and CDR2: SGHTA, FQGNSA. The CDR3 covers 15 residues. The CDR3 nucleotides read TGTGCCAGCAGCCGTGGGGCAGGGCTTGGAAACACCATATATTTT. This codes for CASSRGAGLGNTIYF.

This clone was counted only a few times. At one boundary the junction diverges from the germline segment, which might be a read error. The chain employs TRBV6-6 and TRBJ1-2, with 11 bases matching TRBD1. There are 15 residues in the CDR3. CDR1 and CDR2 (germline): MNHNY, SVGAGI (reference sequence). CDR3 in DNA: TGTGCCATCAGTGATCCAGGACAGGGGGCGCGTGGCTACACCTTC. Its translation is CAISDPGQGARGYTF.

This rearrangement joins TRBV4-2 to TRBJ2-6, with D maybe TRBD1 (5 bases). There are 17 residues in the CDR3. Germline CDR1 reads LGHNA; CDR2 reads YNFKEQ. V was pared by 2 bases and J by 1 base, with 12 bases between. CDR3 coding DNA: TGTGCCAGCAGCCAACTGATTGCAGGGTCTGGGGCCAACGTCCTGACTTTC. Translating gives CASSQLIAGSGANVLTF.

V and J are TRBV7-2 and TRBJ2-1; D is undetermined. The CDR3 is made up of 13 amino acids. With 5 bases removed from V and 0 bases from J, the gap between germline ends came to 5 bases. The germline V gene has CDR1 SGHTA and CDR2 FQGNSA. Here the CDR3 reads CASSPSSYNEQFF. In DNA form, the CDR3 reads TGTGCCAGCAGCCCGAGCTCCTACAATGAGCAGTTCTTC.

CDR3 bases: TGCGCCAGCCGGACAGGGGTACACTATAATTCACCCCTCCACTTT. Translated, it gives CASRTGVHYNSPLHF. V gene TRBV5-1 combines with J gene TRBJ1-6, with 9 positions matching TRBD1. The V and J ends lost 7 bases and 3 bases, in that order; junction bases with no gene match: 5. Germline CDR1 reads SGHRS; CDR2 reads YFSETQ. The CDR3 sequence is 15 residues long.

The sample holds a few counts of this clone. This CDR3 reads CASSTGTLNQPQHF. CDR3 nucleotide sequence: TGTGCCAGTAGTACCGGGACACTTAATCAGCCCCAGCATTTT. The chain couples TRBV19 to TRBJ1-5; a possible D gene is TRBD1 (6 bases). V shed 4 bases and J shed 4 bases, with 11 bases lying between them. The CDR3 extends over 14 amino acids. Germline V gene lookup returns CDR1 LNHDA and CDR2 SQIVND (reference sequence).

V is TRBV25-1 and J is TRBJ2-1; 7 bases are shared with TRBD1. The trim removed 4 bases at V and 2 bases at J, leaving 8 bases unmatched. The CDR3 is made up of 16 amino acids. Germline CDR1 MGHDK, CDR2 SYGVNS. As DNA, the CDR3 is TGTGCCAGCAGTGCACGGACAGGCCTTACCTACAATGAGCAGTTCTTC. This codes for CASSARTGLTYNEQFF.

Concerning this clone: Within the sample, other DNA sequences also encode this same CDR3. This chain links TRBV28 with TRBJ2-1; the D is unclear. The germline V and J ends were trimmed by 5 bases and 7 bases, with 6 bases remaining between them. This CDR3 comprises 11 residues. CDR1 MDHEN and CDR2 SYDVKM come from the germline V gene. The CDR3 loop is CASSPRNEQFF. The CDR3 coding sequence is TGTGCCAGCAGTCCCAGGAATGAGCAGTTCTTC.

This clone was picked up a small number of times. The chain links TRBV9 to TRBJ1-6, with 10 positions matching TRBD1. Germline V lookup: CDR1 SGDLS, CDR2 YYNGEE. V was pared by 4 bases and J by 11 bases, with 12 bases of the junction left unmatched. This CDR3 is 16 amino acids long. CDR3 DNA: TGTGCCAGCAGCCCGCCGGGGGACAGGGGAAGGACACCCCTCCACTTT. Amino acids: CASSPPGDRGRTPLHF. Combining the CDR3 with reference TRBV9 and TRBJ1-6 gives the whole variable domain DSGVTQTPKHLITATGQRVTLRCSPRSGDLSVYWYQQSLDQGLQFLIQYYNGEERAKGNILERFSAQQFPDLHSELNLSSLELGDSALYFCASSPPGDRGRTPLHFGNGTRLTVT.

This clone was picked up a small number of times. The chain carries TRBV7-9 and TRBJ2-4; tentative D call: TRBD1 (7 bases). The CDR3 extends over 13 amino acids. The V end lost 6 bases, the J end lost 8 bases, and 14 bases lay between the germline ends. CDR1 SEHNR and CDR2 FQNEAQ come from the germline V gene (reference sequence). The CDR3 is CASSQGEVDIQYF. The DNA for the CDR3 is TGTGCCAGCAGTCAGGGGGAGGTGGACATTCAGTACTTC.